This record concerns one TCR beta chain sequence. The antigen remains unidentified. J lost 6 bases, V lost 7 bases, and 11 bases had no gene match. CDR1 is MNHEY and CDR2 is SMNVEV in the germline V gene (reference sequence). This CDR3 comprises 14 residues. The source of the sample is a study of cytomegalovirus exposure and HLA in healthy donors. Study as a whole: The same platform used for the approximately 670 first-cohort repertoires was also used for the approximately 120 validation repertoires, as a later analysis reported. Overall study findings and caveats: In vitro assays verified that three CMV-associated chains recognized CMV antigens specifically.

Assay: immunoSEQ multiplex PCR; the TCRdb copy retains only in-frame clones and omits some. The repertoire includes under 75,000 clones, around 96% of them detected once, and around 1.2% sits in the top ten. These donors were members of the roughly 120-subject validation cohort, a group separate from the roughly 670-subject first cohort. The sample was PBMCs. The TCR originated in a young woman in good health and CMV-seronegative. The chain couples TRBV27 to TRBJ2-7; 8 bases map to TRBD1. The chain's CDR3 is CASTRTGGGREQYF. CDR3 nucleotides: TGTGCCAGCACCCGAACAGGGGGAGGTCGCGAGCAGTACTTC.